A selection of T cell receptor beta chains follows, all from one sample in a study of blood T cell repertoires in COVID-19. The data were produced by immunoSEQ multiplex PCR, yet TCRdb's version contains in-frame clones alone and is incomplete. Of 59,000 or so clones in the sample, around 81% are singletons; the top ten hold 28%. Sequencing input: peripheral blood. The receptors shown here come from an elderly woman with active or convalescent COVID-19. The CDR3 runs from the conserved cysteine through the conserved F or W. The order of the fields is D gene, V gene, J gene, clone size, CDR3 length, CDR3 protein, CDR3 DNA. A D gene is named only where the DNA matches it firmly. Clone size, where shown, is once, few, many, or a class for clones that have expanded.

D: NA; V: TRBV28; J: TRBJ1-4; size: NA; length: 15; CDR3: CASSRDTATNEKLFF; DNA: TGTGCCAGCAGTCGGGACACCGCCACTAATGAAAAACTGTTTTTT
D: TRBD2; V: TRBV5-1; J: TRBJ2-1; size: NA; length: 18; CDR3: CARSFGTSGGASYNEQFF; DNA: TGCGCCCGCAGCTTCGGGACTAGCGGGGGGGCCTCCTACAATGAGCAGTTCTTC
D: NA; V: TRBV7-3; J: TRBJ2-1; size: NA; length: 17; CDR3: CASSLTKLQALHNEQFF; DNA: TGTGCCAGCAGCTTAACGAAGCTGCAGGCTCTTCACAATGAGCAGTTCTTC
D: TRBD1; V: TRBV6-5; J: TRBJ1-2; size: NA; length: 15; CDR3: CASLSRDRPNYGYTF; DNA: TGTGCCAGCCTAAGCCGGGACAGACCTAACTATGGCTACACCTTC
D: NA; V: TRBV19; J: TRBJ2-2; size: NA; length: 16; CDR3: CASTPWGVLRTGELFF; DNA: TGTGCCAGTACTCCCTGGGGGGTGCTGAGAACCGGGGAGCTGTTTTTT
D: NA; V: TRBV15; J: TRBJ2-5; size: NA; length: 15; CDR3: CATSRDRTRGETQYF; DNA: TGTGCCACCAGCAGAGATCGGACCAGAGGGGAGACCCAGTACTTC
D: NA; V: TRBV5-6; J: TRBJ2-1; size: NA; length: 15; CDR3: CASSLAGERSNEQFF; DNA: TGTGCCAGCAGCTTGGCAGGGGAGAGGTCCAATGAGCAGTTCTTC
D: NA; V: TRBV28; J: TRBJ1-1; size: NA; length: 16; CDR3: CASTSGWQGGNTEAFF; DNA: TGTGCCAGCACCTCCGGGTGGCAAGGCGGGAACACTGAAGCTTTCTTT
D: TRBD1; V: TRBV27; J: TRBJ1-4; size: NA; length: 13; CDR3: CASGGQVNEKLFF; DNA: TGTGCCAGCGGGGGACAGGTTAATGAAAAACTGTTTTTT
D: TRBD1; V: TRBV7-9; J: TRBJ1-5; size: NA; length: 16; CDR3: CASSLGTGLYDQPQHF; DNA: TGTGCCAGCAGCTTAGGGACAGGGCTCTACGACCAGCCCCAGCATTTT
D: NA; V: TRBV5-5; J: TRBJ2-1; size: few; length: 15; CDR3: CASSLFLAPYNEQFF; DNA: TGTGCCAGCAGCCTGTTCCTAGCCCCCTACAATGAGCAGTTCTTC
D: NA; V: TRBV4-3; J: TRBJ1-3; size: few; length: 16; CDR3: CASSQILPSSGNTIYF; DNA: TGCGCCAGCAGCCAAATCCTTCCGAGCTCTGGAAACACCATATATTTT
D: NA; V: TRBV3-1/TRBV3-2; J: TRBJ1-3; size: NA; length: 15; CDR3: CASGHIGGLGNTIYF; DNA: TGTGCCAGCGGCCACATCGGGGGACTTGGAAACACCATATATTTT
D: TRBD1; V: TRBV15; J: TRBJ2-7; size: few; length: 17; CDR3: CATSSLGQGAPPDEQYF; DNA: TGTGCCACCAGCAGCCTGGGACAGGGGGCTCCCCCTGACGAGCAGTACTTC
D: NA; V: TRBV2; J: TRBJ1-1; size: NA; length: 13; CDR3: CASCRLRSTEAFF; DNA: TGTGCCAGCTGCCGCCTTCGGTCCACTGAAGCTTTCTTT
D: NA; V: TRBV7-2; J: TRBJ1-1; size: NA; length: 15; CDR3: CASSPRGSGTLEAFF; DNA: TGTGCCAGCAGCCCAAGGGGAAGCGGGACACTTGAAGCTTTCTTT
D: NA; V: TRBV25-1; J: TRBJ1-2; size: NA; length: 15; CDR3: CASSEGANRGYGYTF; DNA: TGTGCCAGCAGTGAAGGGGCGAATCGTGGCTATGGCTACACCTTC
D: NA; V: TRBV19; J: TRBJ2-2; size: NA; length: 13; CDR3: CASSWATTGELFF; DNA: TGTGCCAGTAGTTGGGCAACCACCGGGGAGCTGTTTTTT
D: NA; V: TRBV24-1; J: TRBJ2-7; size: NA; length: 14; CDR3: CATSDEGPPYEQYF; DNA: TGTGCCACCAGTGATGAGGGTCCCCCCTACGAGCAGTACTTC
D: TRBD1; V: TRBV5-4; J: TRBJ1-1; size: NA; length: 14; CDR3: CASSPRTGEVGAFF; DNA: TGTGCCAGCAGCCCTCGGACAGGGGAAGTTGGCGCTTTCTTT
D: NA; V: TRBV2; J: TRBJ1-6; size: NA; length: 13; CDR3: CASSEMRDSPLHF; DNA: TGTGCCAGCAGTGAAATGAGGGATTCACCCCTCCACTTT
D: TRBD1; V: TRBV10-3; J: TRBJ1-6; size: NA; length: 14; CDR3: CAIRATGSGSPLHF; DNA: TGTGCCATCAGGGCGACAGGGTCAGGTTCACCCCTCCACTTT
D: TRBD1; V: TRBV20-1; J: TRBJ1-6; size: once; length: 14; CDR3: CSASTGALYSPLHF; DNA: TGCAGTGCTAGTACAGGGGCCCTTTATTCACCCCTCCACTTT
D: TRBD1; V: TRBV7-9; J: TRBJ1-1; size: many; length: 14; CDR3: CASRDQGAYTEAFF; DNA: TGTGCCAGCAGAGATCAGGGGGCGTACACTGAAGCTTTCTTT
D: NA; V: TRBV2; J: TRBJ2-7; size: NA; length: 17; CDR3: CASSAPKISPSSYEQYF; DNA: TGTGCCAGCAGTGCCCCGAAAATCTCCCCGAGCTCCTACGAGCAGTACTTC
D: NA; V: TRBV7-2; J: TRBJ1-1; size: NA; length: 14; CDR3: CASGPGRVMTEAFF; DNA: TGTGCCAGCGGACCCGGGCGGGTGATGACTGAAGCTTTCTTT
D: NA; V: TRBV10-3; J: TRBJ1-1; size: NA; length: 12; CDR3: CAIRSMNTEAFF; DNA: TGTGCCATCCGGAGCATGAACACTGAAGCTTTCTTT
D: TRBD1; V: TRBV2; J: TRBJ2-2; size: NA; length: 15; CDR3: CASRPGQGLTGELFF; DNA: TGTGCCAGCAGGCCGGGACAGGGTCTAACCGGGGAGCTGTTTTTT
D: TRBD1; V: TRBV10-1; J: TRBJ2-1; size: NA; length: 13; CDR3: CASSEGQGSEQFF; DNA: TGCGCCAGCAGTGAAGGACAGGGCAGTGAGCAGTTCTTC
D: NA; V: TRBV7-2; J: TRBJ2-3; size: NA; length: 12; CDR3: CASSGGRNTQYF; DNA: TGTGCCAGCAGCGGAGGTCGCAATACGCAGTATTTT
D: TRBD2; V: TRBV5-1; J: TRBJ2-1; size: NA; length: 15; CDR3: CASSVSGGAYNEQFF; DNA: TGCGCCAGCAGCGTTAGCGGGGGGGCCTACAATGAGCAGTTCTTC
D: TRBD1; V: TRBV11-3; J: TRBJ2-2; size: NA; length: 15; CDR3: CASSLGQGNTGELFF; DNA: TGTGCCAGCAGCCTGGGACAGGGGAACACCGGGGAGCTGTTTTTT
D: NA; V: TRBV2; J: TRBJ1-3; size: NA; length: 14; CDR3: CASSESRTGNTIYF; DNA: TGTGCCAGCAGTGAATCCAGAACTGGAAACACCATATATTTT
D: NA; V: TRBV6-6; J: TRBJ1-2; size: NA; length: 14; CDR3: CASSYSTGSDGYTF; DNA: TGTGCCAGCAGTTACTCTACAGGGTCGGATGGCTACACCTTC
D: NA; V: TRBV9; J: TRBJ1-4; size: NA; length: 14; CDR3: CASSVGPSREKLFF; DNA: TGTGCCAGCAGCGTAGGCCCTAGTAGAGAAAAACTGTTTTTT
D: NA; V: TRBV6-5; J: TRBJ1-6; size: NA; length: 16; CDR3: CASSYSGTHYNSPLHF; DNA: TGTGCCAGCAGTTACTCAGGGACTCACTATAATTCACCCCTCCACTTT
D: NA; V: TRBV7-2; J: TRBJ1-5; size: NA; length: 14; CDR3: CASIETRGGQPQHF; DNA: TGTGCCAGCATTGAGACTAGGGGGGGTCAGCCCCAGCATTTT
D: NA; V: TRBV21-1; J: TRBJ1-6; size: NA; length: 18; CDR3: CASSAQRQYPSTLCTLHF; DNA: NA
D: NA; V: TRBV7-3; J: TRBJ2-1; size: NA; length: 17; CDR3: CASSRLGGGPLDNEQFF; DNA: TGTGCCAGCAGTAGACTAGGGGGCGGACCTCTCGACAATGAGCAGTTCTTC
D: NA; V: TRBV11-2; J: TRBJ1-1; size: NA; length: 14; CDR3: CASSPGFRDTEAFF; DNA: TGTGCCAGCAGTCCAGGGTTCAGGGACACTGAAGCTTTCTTT
D: NA; V: TRBV5-1; J: TRBJ2-1; size: NA; length: 15; CDR3: CASNENPGGSNEQFF; DNA: TGCGCCAGCAATGAGAACCCCGGGGGTTCCAATGAGCAGTTCTTC
D: TRBD1; V: TRBV2; J: TRBJ2-3; size: NA; length: 14; CDR3: CASSETGKWDTQYF; DNA: TGTGCCAGCAGTGAGACAGGGAAGTGGGATACGCAGTATTTT
D: TRBD2; V: TRBV7-7; J: TRBJ2-5; size: NA; length: 13; CDR3: CASSRGGQETQYF; DNA: TGTGCTAGCAGCCGGGGGGGACAAGAGACCCAGTACTTC
D: TRBD1; V: TRBV5-5; J: TRBJ1-3; size: NA; length: 15; CDR3: CASSLKGGTGNTIYF; DNA: TGTGCCAGCAGCTTGAAAGGGGGCACTGGAAACACCATATATTTT
D: NA; V: TRBV12-3/TRBV12-4; J: TRBJ2-3; size: NA; length: 13; CDR3: CASAAGHTDTQYF; DNA: TGTGCCAGCGCAGCGGGTCACACAGATACGCAGTATTTT
D: TRBD1; V: TRBV4-3; J: TRBJ2-2; size: NA; length: 21; CDR3: CASSRIAVTGGLSTNTGELFF; DNA: TGCGCCAGCAGCCGGATAGCCGTGACAGGGGGGCTTTCCACGAACACCGGGGAGCTGTTTTTT
D: NA; V: TRBV10-2; J: TRBJ1-1; size: once; length: 12; CDR3: CASSEQVTEAFF; DNA: TGCGCCAGCAGTGAGCAGGTCACTGAAGCTTTCTTT
D: NA; V: TRBV7-8; J: TRBJ1-2; size: few; length: 16; CDR3: CASSRSSAGVSDGYTF; DNA: TGTGCCAGCAGCCGTTCTTCGGCAGGTGTGTCTGATGGCTACACCTTC
D: NA; V: TRBV7-9; J: TRBJ1-1; size: NA; length: 11; CDR3: CASSLEPAGGF; DNA: TGTGCCAGCAGCTTAGAGCCAGCCGGGGGGTTT
D: NA; V: TRBV6-4; J: TRBJ1-2; size: few; length: 17; CDR3: CASSDARVPNPNYGYTF; DNA: TGTGCCAGCAGTGACGCCAGGGTGCCGAACCCTAACTATGGCTACACCTTC
D: TRBD2; V: TRBV7-2; J: TRBJ2-5; size: NA; length: 14; CDR3: CASSPRTSGETQYF; DNA: TGTGCCAGCAGCCCCCGAACTAGCGGGGAGACCCAGTACTTC
D: TRBD2; V: TRBV7-2; J: TRBJ2-3; size: NA; length: 18; CDR3: CASSLKVLAGGPTDTQYF; DNA: TGTGCCAGCAGCTTAAAAGTCCTAGCGGGGGGGCCTACAGATACGCAGTATTTT
D: TRBD2; V: TRBV7-2; J: TRBJ2-1; size: once; length: 15; CDR3: CASSLVGGGWDEQFF; DNA: TGTGCCAGCAGCTTAGTTGGCGGGGGGTGGGATGAGCAGTTCTTC
D: NA; V: TRBV27; J: TRBJ2-2; size: NA; length: 14; CDR3: CASSFGGSGGELFF; DNA: TGTGCCAGCAGTTTTGGGGGGTCCGGGGGGGAGCTGTTTTTT
D: NA; V: TRBV29-1; J: TRBJ1-5; size: NA; length: 14; CDR3: CSVRAGNSNQPQHF; DNA: TGCAGCGTTCGGGCAGGGAATAGCAATCAGCCCCAGCATTTT
D: NA; V: TRBV15; J: TRBJ2-1; size: few; length: 16; CDR3: CATSRKQELSYNEQFF; DNA: TGTGCCACCAGCAGAAAACAGGAGCTCTCCTACAATGAGCAGTTCTTC
D: TRBD1; V: TRBV16; J: TRBJ1-6; size: NA; length: 15; CDR3: CASSQQGADNSPLHF; DNA: TGTGCCAGCAGCCAGCAGGGGGCGGATAATTCACCCCTCCACTTT
D: NA; V: TRBV2; J: TRBJ1-5; size: NA; length: 14; CDR3: CASSGGGGNQPQHF; DNA: TGTGCCAGCAGTGGTGGGGGGGGGAATCAGCCCCAGCATTTT
D: TRBD1; V: TRBV10-3; J: TRBJ2-1; size: NA; length: 17; CDR3: CAISDGPTGGSYNEQFF; DNA: TGTGCCATCAGTGATGGCCCGACAGGGGGCTCCTACAATGAGCAGTTCTTC